What follows are 10 T cell receptor beta chains derived from one specimen sequenced in a study of T cell responses to AZD1222 COVID-19 vaccine. Using immunoSEQ multiplex PCR, the repertoire was profiled, and TCRdb retains in-frame clones only, with some absent. The sample shows over 100,000 clones, 93% of them seen only once. The sample was peripheral blood, taken on day 0 of AZD1222 vaccination. The receptors come from an adult in good health.

The rearrangement joins TRBV30 to TRBJ2-3, with 7 bases that match TRBD2. The CDR3 spans 14 residues. Germline V gene lookup returns CDR1 GTSNPN and CDR2 SVGIG (reference sequence). The V and J ends lost 1 base and 3 bases, in that order; junction bases with no gene match: 4. The CDR3 loop reads CAWSGTGGTDTQYF. The CDR3 nucleotides are TGTGCCTGGAGTGGGACGGGGGGAACAGATACGCAGTATTTT.

The rearrangement links TRBV6-5 to TRBJ1-2; D ambiguous. The CDR3 extends over 15 amino acids. Germline CDR1 MNHEY, CDR2 SVGAGI. V lost 0 bases to trimming and J lost 4 bases, with 12 bases between them. CDR3 coding DNA: TGTGCCAGCAGTTACTCGATTTGGGGTCCCTATGGCTACACCTTC. Amino acids: CASSYSIWGPYGYTF.

This rearrangement joins TRBV5-1 to TRBJ2-7, with D perhaps being TRBD1 or TRBD2 (5 bases each). The CDR3 is 14 amino acids. The V end lost 2 bases, the J end lost 3 bases, and 12 bases lay between the germline ends. CDR1 SGHRS and CDR2 YFSETQ come from the germline V gene. CDR3 sequence reads: CASSFRDGIYEQYF. Here the CDR3 DNA reads TGCGCCAGCAGCTTCCGGGACGGTATCTACGAGCAGTACTTC.

The rearrangement uses TRBV20-1 and TRBJ1-1; D call uncertain. Germline V gives CDR1 DFQATT, CDR2 SNEGSKA (reference sequence). V shed 5 bases and J shed 1 base, with 14 bases lying between them. The CDR3 covers 14 residues. Written as DNA, the CDR3 is TGCAGTGCTGGTGGAGAGGGTGAGAACACTGAAGCTTTCTTT. Translated: CSAGGEGENTEAFF.

This clone was found once. J is TRBJ2-1 and V is TRBV5-1; 7 nucleotides match TRBD2. The junction had 11 bases not matched to a gene; V was cut back by 2 bases and J by 6 bases. The CDR3 has 16 residues. Germline V lookup: CDR1 SGHRS, CDR2 YFSETQ. The CDR3 sequence is CASSLTAGNIFNEQFF. The CDR3 coding sequence is TGCGCCAGCAGCTTAACAGCGGGAAATATATTCAATGAGCAGTTCTTC.

The chain combines TRBV19 with TRBJ2-3; 10 bases fit TRBD1. Germline-derived CDR1 and CDR2 are LNHDA and SQIVND (reference sequence). The CDR3 sequence is 14 residues long. With V trimmed by 9 bases and J by 3 bases, 6 bases remained unmatched. Here the CDR3 reads CASTGTGATDTQYF. In DNA, the CDR3 is TGTGCCAGCACGGGGACAGGGGCAACAGATACGCAGTATTTT.

The chain has TRBV27 and TRBJ1-2, with 8 bases that match TRBD1. The CDR3 is 12 residues long. Germline CDR1 MNHEY, CDR2 SMNVEV (reference sequence). Trimming took 7 bases from V and 7 from J; bases not matched to a gene: 5. CDR3 coding DNA: TGTGCCAGCATGCAGGGGGCCGGTGGCTACACCTTC. This translates into CASMQGAGGYTF.

The gene calls are TRBV9 and TRBJ1-6; TRBD1 matches at 12 bases. CDR3 length: 16 residues. Germline V gene lookup returns CDR1 SGDLS and CDR2 YYNGEE. The V segment lost 10 bases and the J segment 2 bases; nucleotides outside the gene matches: 7. CDR3 sequence reads: CACLRDRGPYNSPLHF. The CDR3 DNA is TGTGCCTGCCTCAGGGACAGGGGGCCCTATAATTCACCCCTCCACTTT.

This clone came up once. V is TRBV2 and J is TRBJ1-5; a possible D gene is TRBD1 (5 bases). Between the trimmed V and J ends, which lost 6 bases and 6 bases, there was a span of 15 bases. Germline CDR1 reads SNHLY; CDR2 reads FYNNEI. The CDR3 covers 14 residues. CDR3 DNA sequence: TGTGCCAGCAGACTTCAGGGCGGGGGTCAGCCCCAGCATTTT. Translation: CASRLQGGGQPQHF.

J is TRBJ2-2 and V is TRBV5-4; D possibly matches TRBD1 or TRBD2 (6 bases each). Germline CDR1 reads SGHNT; CDR2 reads YYREEE (reference sequence). Trimming shortened V by 7 bases and J by 6 bases, and 10 bases separated the two germline ends. CDR3 length: 12 residues. CDR3 sequence: CASRGRAGELFF. The CDR3 DNA is TGTGCCAGCCGGGGGCGAGCCGGGGAGCTGTTTTTT.